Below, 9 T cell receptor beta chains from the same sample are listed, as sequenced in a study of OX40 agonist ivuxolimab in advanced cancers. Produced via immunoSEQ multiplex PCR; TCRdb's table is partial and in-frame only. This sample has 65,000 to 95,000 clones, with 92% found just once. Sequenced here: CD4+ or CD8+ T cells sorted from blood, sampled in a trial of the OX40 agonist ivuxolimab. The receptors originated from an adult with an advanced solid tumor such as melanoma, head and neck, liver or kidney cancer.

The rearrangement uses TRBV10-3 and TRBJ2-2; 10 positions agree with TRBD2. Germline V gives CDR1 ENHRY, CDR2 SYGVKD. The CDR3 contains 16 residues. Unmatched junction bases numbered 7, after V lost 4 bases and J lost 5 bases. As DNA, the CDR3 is TGTGCCATCAGTGGGAGCGGGAGGGCCAGAACCGGGGAGCTGTTTTTT. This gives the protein CAISGSGRARTGELFF.

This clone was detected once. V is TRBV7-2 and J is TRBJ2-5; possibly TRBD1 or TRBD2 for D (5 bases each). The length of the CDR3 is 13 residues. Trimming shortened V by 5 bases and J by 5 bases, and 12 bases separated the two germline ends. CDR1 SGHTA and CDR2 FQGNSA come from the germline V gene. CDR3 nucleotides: TGTGCCAGCAGCCCAACGGGGACGGAGACCCAGTACTTC. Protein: CASSPTGTETQYF.

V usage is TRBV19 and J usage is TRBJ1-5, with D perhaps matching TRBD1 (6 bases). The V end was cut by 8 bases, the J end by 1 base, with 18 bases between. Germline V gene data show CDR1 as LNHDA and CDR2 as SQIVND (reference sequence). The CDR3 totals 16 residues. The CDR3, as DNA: TGTGCCAGTGGAAGAGGGGGGGCGAGGAGCAATCAGCCCCAGCATTTT. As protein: CASGRGGARSNQPQHF.

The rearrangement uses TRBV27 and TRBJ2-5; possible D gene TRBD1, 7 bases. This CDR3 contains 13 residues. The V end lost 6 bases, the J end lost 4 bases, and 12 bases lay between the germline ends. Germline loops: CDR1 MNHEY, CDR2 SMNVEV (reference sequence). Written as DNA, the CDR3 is TGTGCCAGCAGCCGTCAGGGGGGAGAGACCCAGTACTTC. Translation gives CASSRQGGETQYF.

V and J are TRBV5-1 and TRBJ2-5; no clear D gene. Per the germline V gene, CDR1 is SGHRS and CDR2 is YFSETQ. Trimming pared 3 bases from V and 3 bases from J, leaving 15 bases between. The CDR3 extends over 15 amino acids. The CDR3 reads CASSSLGVTEETQYF. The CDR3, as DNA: TGCGCCAGCAGCTCCCTCGGCGTGACTGAAGAGACCCAGTACTTC.

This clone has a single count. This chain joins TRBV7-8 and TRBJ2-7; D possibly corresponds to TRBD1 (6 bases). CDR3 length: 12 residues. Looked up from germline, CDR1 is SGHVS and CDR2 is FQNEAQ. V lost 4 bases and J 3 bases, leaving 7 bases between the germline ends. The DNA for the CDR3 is TGTGCCAGCAGCTCACAGGGCTACGAGCAGTACTTC. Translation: CASSSQGYEQYF.

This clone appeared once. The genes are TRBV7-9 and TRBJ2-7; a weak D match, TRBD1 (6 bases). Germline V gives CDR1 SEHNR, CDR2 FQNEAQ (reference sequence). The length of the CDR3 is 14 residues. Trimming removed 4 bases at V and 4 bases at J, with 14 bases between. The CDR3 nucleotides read TGTGCCAGCAGCTCCGACAGGAGAGGGTACGAGCAGTACTTC. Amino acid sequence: CASSSDRRGYEQYF. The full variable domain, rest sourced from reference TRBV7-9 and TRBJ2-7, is DTGVSQNPRHKITKRGQNVTFRCDPISEHNRLYWYRQTLGQGPEFLTYFQNEAQLEKSRLLSDRFSAERPKGSFSTLEIQRTEQGDSAMYLCASSSDRRGYEQYFGPGTRLTVT.

CDR3 in DNA: TGTGCCAGCAGTTCTGCCCCGATTAACTATGGCTACACCTTC. It yields the protein CASSSAPINYGYTF. The chain carries TRBV27 and TRBJ1-2; D unresolved. Trimming pared 4 bases from V and 1 base from J, leaving 10 bases between. The CDR3 is made up of 14 amino acids. Germline values: CDR1 MNHEY, CDR2 SMNVEV (reference sequence).

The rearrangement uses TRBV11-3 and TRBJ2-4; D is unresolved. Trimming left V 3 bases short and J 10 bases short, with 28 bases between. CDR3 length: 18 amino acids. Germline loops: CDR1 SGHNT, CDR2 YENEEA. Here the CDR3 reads CASSLSDDKGTLLFIQYF. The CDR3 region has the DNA TGTGCCAGCAGCTTGTCAGACGACAAGGGCACTCTTCTGTTTATTCAGTACTTC.